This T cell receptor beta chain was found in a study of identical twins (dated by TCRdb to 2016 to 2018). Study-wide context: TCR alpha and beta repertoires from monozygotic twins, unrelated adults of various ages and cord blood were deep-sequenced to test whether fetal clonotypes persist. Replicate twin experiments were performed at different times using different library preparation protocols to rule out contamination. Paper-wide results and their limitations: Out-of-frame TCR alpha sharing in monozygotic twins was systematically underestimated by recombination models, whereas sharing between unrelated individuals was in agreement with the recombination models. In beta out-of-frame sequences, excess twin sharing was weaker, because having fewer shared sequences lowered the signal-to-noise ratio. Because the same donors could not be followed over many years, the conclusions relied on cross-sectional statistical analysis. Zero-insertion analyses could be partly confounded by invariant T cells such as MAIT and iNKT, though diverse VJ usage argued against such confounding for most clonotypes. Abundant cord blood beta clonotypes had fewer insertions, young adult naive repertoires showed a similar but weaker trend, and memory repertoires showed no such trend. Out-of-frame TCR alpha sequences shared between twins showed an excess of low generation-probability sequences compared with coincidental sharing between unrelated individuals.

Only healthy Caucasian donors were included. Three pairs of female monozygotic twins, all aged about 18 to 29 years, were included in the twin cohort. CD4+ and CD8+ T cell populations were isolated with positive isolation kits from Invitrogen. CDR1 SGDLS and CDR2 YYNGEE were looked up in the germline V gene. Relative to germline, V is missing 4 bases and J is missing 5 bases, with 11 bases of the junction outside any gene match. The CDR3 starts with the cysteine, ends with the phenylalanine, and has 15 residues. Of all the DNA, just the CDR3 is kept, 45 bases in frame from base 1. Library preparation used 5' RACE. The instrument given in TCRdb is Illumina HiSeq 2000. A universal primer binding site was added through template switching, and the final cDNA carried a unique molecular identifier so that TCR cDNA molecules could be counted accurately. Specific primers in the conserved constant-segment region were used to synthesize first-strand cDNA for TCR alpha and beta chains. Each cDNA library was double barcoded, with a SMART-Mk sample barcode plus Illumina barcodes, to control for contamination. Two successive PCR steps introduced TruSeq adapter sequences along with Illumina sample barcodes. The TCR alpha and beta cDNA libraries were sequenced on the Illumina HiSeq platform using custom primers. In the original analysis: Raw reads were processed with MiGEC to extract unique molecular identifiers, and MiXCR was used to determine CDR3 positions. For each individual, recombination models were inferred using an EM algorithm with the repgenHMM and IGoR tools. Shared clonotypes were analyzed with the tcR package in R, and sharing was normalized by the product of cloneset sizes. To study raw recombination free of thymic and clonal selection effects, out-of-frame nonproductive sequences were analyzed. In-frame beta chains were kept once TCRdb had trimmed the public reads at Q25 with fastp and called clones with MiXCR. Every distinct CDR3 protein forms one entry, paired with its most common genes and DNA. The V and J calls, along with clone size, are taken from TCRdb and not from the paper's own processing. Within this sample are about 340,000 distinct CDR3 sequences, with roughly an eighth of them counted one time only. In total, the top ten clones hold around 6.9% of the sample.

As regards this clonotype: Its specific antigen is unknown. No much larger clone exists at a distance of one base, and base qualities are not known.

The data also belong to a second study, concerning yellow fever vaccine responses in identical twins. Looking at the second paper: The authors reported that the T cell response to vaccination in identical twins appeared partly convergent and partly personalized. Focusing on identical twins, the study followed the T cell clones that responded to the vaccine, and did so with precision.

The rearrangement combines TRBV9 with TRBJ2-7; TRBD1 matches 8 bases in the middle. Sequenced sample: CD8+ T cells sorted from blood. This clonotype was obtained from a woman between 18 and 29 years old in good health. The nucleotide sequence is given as TGTGCCAGCAGCCCCCGCGGCGGCAGGGGGCACGAGCAGTACTTC. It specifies CASSPRGGRGHEQYF.